This T cell receptor (beta chain) was identified during a study of T cell responses to AZD1222 COVID-19 vaccine. J was trimmed by 2 bases and V by 2 bases; bases with no gene match: 14. Germline CDR1 MNHEY, CDR2 SMNVEV (reference sequence). The CDR3 is 19 amino acids. Assay used: immunoSEQ multiplex PCR; TCRdb lists only in-frame clones, some missing. This repertoire shows around 150,000 clones, around 95% found once; its top ten account for roughly 1.2%. Study findings and constraints: Nearly half of spike-specific TCRs reportedly target unmutated variant regions. Breadth and depth of Spike-specific TCRs rose after two AZD1222 doses. Clonal diversity was possibly underestimated, and the donors were mostly white British, with more females.

In the case of this clone: The target antigen is unknown.

The chain joins TRBV27 to TRBJ1-5, with 8 bases identical to TRBD1. This receptor was identified in an adult in good health. The material sequenced was peripheral blood, taken on day 0 of AZD1222 vaccination. CDR3 sequence: CASSLRGTGLAVGNQPQHF. CDR3 nucleotides: TGTGCCAGCAGTTTACGAGGGACAGGACTCGCTGTTGGCAATCAGCCCCAGCATTTT.